This is a list of T cell receptor beta chains from one sample in a study of OX40 agonist ivuxolimab in advanced cancers. The table came from immunoSEQ multiplex PCR; TCRdb's copy has only in-frame clones and leaves some out. Here the sample spans 65,000 to 95,000 clones, around nine tenths being singletons. The starting material was CD4+ or CD8+ T cells sorted from blood, obtained in a trial of the OX40 agonist ivuxolimab. These TCRs come from an adult with an advanced solid tumor such as melanoma, head and neck, liver or kidney cancer. Both conserved end residues are part of each CDR3. D genes are given only for firm matches. Clone size is not always given. Where it is, it says once, few, many or a class for expanded clones.

clone_size | j_call | v_call | d_call | cdr3_aa | cdr3_nt
. | TRBJ1-1 | TRBV6-6 | . | CASSYGPHASNTEAFF | TGTGCCAGCAGTTATGGGCCACATGCTTCGAACACTGAAGCTTTCTTT
. | TRBJ2-3 | TRBV28 | . | CASSFIFTDTQYF | TGTGCCAGCAGTTTCATTTTCACAGATACGCAGTATTTT
. | TRBJ2-1 | TRBV29-1 | TRBD2 | CSVLALAGGSYNEQFF | TGCAGCGTCCTGGCCCTAGCGGGAGGCTCCTACAATGAGCAGTTCTTC
. | TRBJ1-1 | TRBV19 | TRBD1 | CASWRRGQGREAFF | TGTGCCAGCTGGAGGAGGGGACAGGGTCGAGAAGCTTTCTTT
. | TRBJ2-3 | TRBV7-9 | TRBD2 | CASSLKMAGGVTDTQYF | TGTGCCAGCAGCTTAAAGATGGCGGGAGGGGTAACAGATACGCAGTATTTT
. | TRBJ2-1 | TRBV7-3 | . | CASSLTAGEQFF | TGTGCCAGCAGCTTAACTGCGGGAGAGCAGTTCTTC
. | TRBJ2-6 | TRBV19 | TRBD2 | CASSIIRGRDSGANVLTF | TGTGCCAGTAGTATAATTCGCGGGAGGGACTCTGGGGCCAACGTCCTGACTTTC
. | TRBJ2-7 | TRBV5-1 | . | CASSKDALGEQYF | TGCGCCAGCAGCAAGGACGCATTGGGCGAGCAGTACTTC
. | TRBJ2-7 | TRBV10-2 | TRBD1 | CASSPGQGNYEQYF | TGCGCCAGCAGTCCGGGACAGGGAAACTACGAGCAGTACTTC
. | TRBJ1-3 | TRBV2 | . | CASRATGSSGNTIYF | TGTGCCAGCAGGGCCACAGGGAGCTCTGGAAACACCATATATTTT
. | TRBJ2-2 | TRBV7-2 | . | CASSLAYDGRTGELFF | TGTGCCAGCAGCTTAGCTTATGATGGTAGGACCGGGGAGCTGTTTTTT
. | TRBJ2-3 | TRBV7-9 | . | CASSLAVQSDTQYF | TGTGCCAGCAGCTTAGCAGTCCAGTCAGATACGCAGTATTTT
. | TRBJ2-1 | TRBV2 | . | CASSAEGSGYNEQFF | TGTGCCAGCAGTGCGGAGGGATCGGGTTACAATGAGCAGTTCTTC
. | TRBJ2-7 | TRBV7-9 | . | CASSPWLDLFLYF | TGTGCCAGCAGCCCCTGGCTAGACCTCTTTTTGTACTTC
. | TRBJ2-3 | TRBV28 | . | CASSSARTSTQYF | TGTGCCAGCAGTTCTGCTAGAACGAGTACGCAGTATTTT
. | TRBJ2-5 | TRBV28 | . | CAGAVGPNQETQYF | TGTGCCGGGGCAGTAGGCCCCAACCAAGAGACCCAGTACTTC
. | TRBJ2-7 | TRBV6-1 | . | CASNGNIGSYEQYF | TGTGCCAGCAATGGGAACATTGGCTCCTACGAGCAGTACTTC
. | TRBJ2-7 | TRBV7-2 | TRBD2 | CASSLARLAGHTYEQYF | TGTGCCAGCAGCTTAGCTAGACTAGCGGGGCATACCTACGAGCAGTACTTC
once | TRBJ1-3 | TRBV5-4 | . | CASSPEQGSGNTIYF | TGTGCCAGCAGCCCGGAACAGGGCTCTGGAAACACCATATATTTT
once | TRBJ1-2 | TRBV7-9 | TRBD1 | CASSLQQGYGYTF | TGTGCCAGCAGCTTACAACAGGGGTATGGCTACACCTTC